This is a list of T cell receptor beta chains from one sample in a study of T cell responses to AZD1222 COVID-19 vaccine. The protocol was immunoSEQ multiplex PCR, while the TCRdb copy is restricted to in-frame clones and leaves out a portion. The sample consists of about 180,000 clones, 70% to 90% of them appearing once. This specimen was peripheral blood, taken 28 days after the second AZD1222 dose. The receptors were sampled from an adult who received the AZD1222 COVID-19 vaccine. The CDR3 runs from the conserved cysteine through the conserved F or W. The D gene is left open where the match is weak. Where a row states a size, it is once, few, many or the class of an expanded clone; other rows omit it.

14 | TRBJ2-1 | TRBV9 | NA | NA | TGTGCCAGCAGCGTATCGGGATCCTACAATGAGCAGTTCTTC | CASSVSGSYNEQFF
17 | TRBJ2-1 | TRBV18 | TRBD1 | NA | TGTGCCAGCTCATCACAACAGGGGGCCGGGTCCTACAATGAGCAGTTCTTC | CASSSQQGAGSYNEQFF
15 | TRBJ2-3 | TRBV7-6 | TRBD2 | NA | TGTGCCAGCAGCTCTAGCGGGGGTGTATCAGATACGCAGTATTTT | CASSSSGGVSDTQYF
19 | TRBJ2-2 | TRBV1 | NA | NA | TGCACCAGCAGCCGACGGGCTAGCGGGGGACCAACGGGGACCGGGGAGCTGTTTTTT | CTSSRRASGGPTGTGELFF
17 | TRBJ2-1 | TRBV7-3 | NA | NA | TGTGCCAGCAGCTTAAACCCCCCCGGGACCTCCGGCAATGAGCAGTTCTTC | CASSLNPPGTSGNEQFF
14 | TRBJ2-7 | TRBV7-8 | NA | once | TGTGCCAGCAGCTTGGGGCATCGTTCCTACGAGCAGTACTTC | CASSLGHRSYEQYF
12 | TRBJ1-1 | TRBV2 | NA | NA | TGTGCCAGCATCCCTTGGCGAACTGAAGCTTTCTTT | CASIPWRTEAFF
12 | TRBJ1-6 | TRBV6-5 | NA | NA | TGTGCCAGCGAGGGGAACAATTCACCCCTCCACTTT | CASEGNNSPLHF
14 | TRBJ1-2 | TRBV6-5 | NA | NA | TGTGCCAGCAGTTACGGCAGCAGCCGCTATGGCTACACCTTC | CASSYGSSRYGYTF
15 | TRBJ1-3 | TRBV7-9 | TRBD1 | NA | TGTGCCAGCAGCTTTGGGGACAGCTCTGGAAACACCATATATTTT | CASSFGDSSGNTIYF
14 | TRBJ1-5 | TRBV2 | NA | NA | TGTGCCAGCAGTGAAGCCCAGGGACCTCAGCCCCAGCATTTT | CASSEAQGPQPQHF